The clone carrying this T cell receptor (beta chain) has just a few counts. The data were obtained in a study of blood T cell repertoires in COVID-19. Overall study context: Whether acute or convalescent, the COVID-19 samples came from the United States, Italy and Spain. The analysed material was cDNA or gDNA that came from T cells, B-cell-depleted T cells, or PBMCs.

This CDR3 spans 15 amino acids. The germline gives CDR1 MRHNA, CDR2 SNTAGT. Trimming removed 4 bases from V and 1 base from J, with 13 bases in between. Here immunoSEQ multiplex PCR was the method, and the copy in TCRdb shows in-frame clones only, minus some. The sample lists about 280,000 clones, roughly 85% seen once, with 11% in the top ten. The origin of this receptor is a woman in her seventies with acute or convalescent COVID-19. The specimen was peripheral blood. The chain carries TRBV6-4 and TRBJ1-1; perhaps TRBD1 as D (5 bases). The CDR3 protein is CASSVSIGGNTEAFF. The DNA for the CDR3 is TGTGCCAGCAGTGTTTCCATCGGGGGGAACACTGAAGCTTTCTTT.